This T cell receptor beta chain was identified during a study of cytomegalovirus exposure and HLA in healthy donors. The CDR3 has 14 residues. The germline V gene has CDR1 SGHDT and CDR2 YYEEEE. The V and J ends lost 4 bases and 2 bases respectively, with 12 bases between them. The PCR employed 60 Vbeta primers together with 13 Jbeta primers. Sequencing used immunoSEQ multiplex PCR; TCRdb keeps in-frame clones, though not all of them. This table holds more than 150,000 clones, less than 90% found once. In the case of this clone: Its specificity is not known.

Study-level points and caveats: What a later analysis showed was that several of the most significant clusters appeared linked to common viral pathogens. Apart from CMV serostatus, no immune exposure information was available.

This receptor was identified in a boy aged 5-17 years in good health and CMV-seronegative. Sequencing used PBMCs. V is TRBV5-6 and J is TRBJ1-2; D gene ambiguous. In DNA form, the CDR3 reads TGTGCCAGCAGCCTTGGGCAGGTCAACTATGGCTACACCTTC. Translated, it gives CASSLGQVNYGYTF.